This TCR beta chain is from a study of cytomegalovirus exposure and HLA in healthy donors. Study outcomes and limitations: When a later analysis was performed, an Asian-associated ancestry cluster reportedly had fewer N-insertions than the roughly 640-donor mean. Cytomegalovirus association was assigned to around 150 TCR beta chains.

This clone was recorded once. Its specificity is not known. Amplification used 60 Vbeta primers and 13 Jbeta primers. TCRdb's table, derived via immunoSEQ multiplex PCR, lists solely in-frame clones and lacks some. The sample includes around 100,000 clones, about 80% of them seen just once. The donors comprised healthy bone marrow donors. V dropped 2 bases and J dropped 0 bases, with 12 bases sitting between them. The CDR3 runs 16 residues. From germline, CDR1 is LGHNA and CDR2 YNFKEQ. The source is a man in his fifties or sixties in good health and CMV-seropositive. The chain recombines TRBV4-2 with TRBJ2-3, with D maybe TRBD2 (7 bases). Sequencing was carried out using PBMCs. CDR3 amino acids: CASSQQAGASTDTQYF. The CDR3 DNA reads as TGTGCCAGCAGCCAACAGGCGGGGGCCAGCACAGATACGCAGTATTTT.